The T cell receptor (beta chain) described here comes from a study of control samples from healthy donors and cancer patients. The V and J ends lost 4 bases and 6 bases, in that order; junction bases with no gene match: 11. From germline, CDR1 is SGHKS and CDR2 YYEKEE (reference sequence). The CDR3 length is 16 residues. The repertoire was sequenced with immunoSEQ multiplex PCR; TCRdb's copy has only in-frame clones and lacks some. The sample consists of about 110,000 clones, approximately 90% of them appearing once. The sequenced sample consisted of blood. This clonotype originated in a human donor in good health. The donor label of this sample is uncertain. This chain connects TRBV5-5 to TRBJ2-1, with 9 bases identical to TRBD1. This CDR3 is CASSLMPGQGRNEQFF. Written as DNA, the CDR3 is TGTGCCAGCAGCCTTATGCCGGGACAGGGACGCAATGAGCAGTTCTTC.